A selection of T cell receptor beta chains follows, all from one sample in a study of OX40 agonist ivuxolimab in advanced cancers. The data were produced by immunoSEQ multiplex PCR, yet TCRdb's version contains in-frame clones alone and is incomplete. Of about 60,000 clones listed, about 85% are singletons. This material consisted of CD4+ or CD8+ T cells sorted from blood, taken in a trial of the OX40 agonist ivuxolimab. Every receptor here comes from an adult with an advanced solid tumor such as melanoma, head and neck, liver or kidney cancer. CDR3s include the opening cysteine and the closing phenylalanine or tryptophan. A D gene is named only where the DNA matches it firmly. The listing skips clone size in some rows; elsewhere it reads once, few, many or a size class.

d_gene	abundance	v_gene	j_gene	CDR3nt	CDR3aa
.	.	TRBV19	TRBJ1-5	TGTGCCAGTAGTATCGGAAGGGGGTATAGCAATCAGCCCCAGCATTTT	CASSIGRGYSNQPQHF
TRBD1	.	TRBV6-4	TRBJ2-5	TGTGCCAGCAGTGGCCCCGGGACAGGGACCCGGGGATCTCCCCAGACCCAGTACTTC	CASSGPGTGTRGSPQTQYF
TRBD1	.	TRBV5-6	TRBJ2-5	TGTGCCAGCAGCTTCACCGGGACAGCCCTACAAGAGACCCAGTACTTC	CASSFTGTALQETQYF
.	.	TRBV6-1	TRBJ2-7	TGTGCCAGCAGTGAACAAAGGTACGAGCAGTACTTC	CASSEQRYEQYF
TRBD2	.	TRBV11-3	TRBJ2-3	TGTGCCAGCAGCCCTGGACTAGCGGGAGCCACAGATACGCAGTATTTT	CASSPGLAGATDTQYF
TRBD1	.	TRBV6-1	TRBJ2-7	TGTGCCAGCAGTCAAGAATCCGGGACAGGGGTCGGGGAGCAGTACTTC	CASSQESGTGVGEQYF
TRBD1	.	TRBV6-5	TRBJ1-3	TGTGCCAGCAGGGACAGGGCCTCCGGAAACACCATATATTTT	CASRDRASGNTIYF
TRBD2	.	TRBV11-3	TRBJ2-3	TGTGCCAGCAGCACACAGGGACGACTAGCGGGGGTCACAGATACGCAGTATTTT	CASSTQGRLAGVTDTQYF
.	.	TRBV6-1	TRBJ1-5	TGTGCCAGCAGTGATCAGAAATTTGTAGACAATCAGCCCCAGCATTTT	CASSDQKFVDNQPQHF
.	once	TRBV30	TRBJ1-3	TGTGCCTGGGATGAACCATGCAGGGTCAGGCTGGACACCATATATTTT	CAWDEPCRVRLDTIYF
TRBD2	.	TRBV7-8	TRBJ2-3	TGTGCCAGCAGCTTAGGGGCGGGGGGGCTGAATACGCAGTATTTT	CASSLGAGGLNTQYF
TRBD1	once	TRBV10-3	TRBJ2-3	TGTGCCACCTCGACAGGGGCCAACACAGATACGCAGTATTTT	CATSTGANTDTQYF
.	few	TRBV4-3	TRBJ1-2	TGCGCCAGCAGCCAGGCTACAGGGATGTTGGGCTACACCTTC	CASSQATGMLGYTF
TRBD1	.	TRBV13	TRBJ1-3	TGTGCCAGCAGCCCCTCTCCGGGCAGGGGGGAGTTCTCTGGAAACACCATATATTTT	CASSPSPGRGEFSGNTIYF
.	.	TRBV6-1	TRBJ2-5	TGTTCGACTCAACAAGAGACCCAGTACTTC	CSTQQETQYF
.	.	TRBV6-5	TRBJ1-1	TGTGCCAGCAGTTTCCGGCCGAGGGGAGGCACTGAAGCTTTCTTT	CASSFRPRGGTEAFF
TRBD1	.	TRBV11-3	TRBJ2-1	TGTGCCAGCGGGACAGGGAGCTCCTACAATGAGCAGTTCTTC	CASGTGSSYNEQFF
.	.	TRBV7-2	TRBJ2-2	TGTGCCAGCAGTAACAGAGGGGTATTAAGGGAGCTGTTTTTT	CASSNRGVLRELFF
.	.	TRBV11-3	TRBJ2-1	TGTGCCAGCAGCCTAACGTCGGGGTCCTACAATGAGCAGTTCTTC	CASSLTSGSYNEQFF
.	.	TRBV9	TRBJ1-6	TGTGCCAGCAGCGTAACTGGAGTTCGGGATTCACCCCTCCACTTT	CASSVTGVRDSPLHF
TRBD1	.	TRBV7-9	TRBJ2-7	TGTGCCAGCAGCTTCTCAGGGGGCGAGCAGTACTTC	CASSFSGGEQYF
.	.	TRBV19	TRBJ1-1	TGTGCCAGTAGCGCCTCGGGTCGGACAGCTTTCTTT	CASSASGRTAFF
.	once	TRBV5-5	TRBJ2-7	TGTGCCAGCAGCCGCACATGGGAGGCGTGGGGCCCTAAAGGGGACGAGCAGTACTTC	CASSRTWEAWGPKGDEQYF